The clone carrying this T cell receptor beta chain has only a few counts. Its antigen remains unknown. This sample stems from a study of OX40 agonist ivuxolimab in advanced cancers. Study information: At doses from 0.01 to 10 mg/kg, patients were given intravenous ivuxolimab every 2 weeks. Those treated in dose escalation had hepatocellular carcinoma, melanoma, renal cell cancer or head and neck cancer. Partial response was recorded in three patients: one hepatocellular carcinoma and two cutaneous melanoma cases.

Profiling relied on immunoSEQ multiplex PCR, and the TCRdb table lists in-frame clones only, not all of them. This table holds tens of thousands of clones, 70% to 90% found once. Notes on the study in general: More expanded clones were seen, on average, in CD8+ T cells than in CD4+.

Germline-derived CDR1 and CDR2 are SGHKS and YYEKEE (reference sequence). This CDR3 has 13 residues. With 2 bases removed from V and 4 bases from J, the gap between germline ends came to 9 bases. This chain links TRBV5-5 with TRBJ1-2; D is ambiguous. This clonotype originated in an adult with an advanced solid tumor such as melanoma, head and neck, liver or kidney cancer. Sequenced material: CD4+ or CD8+ T cells sorted from blood, taken in a trial of the OX40 agonist ivuxolimab. CDR3 DNA sequence: TGTGCCAGCAGCTTTCCCTCGAGCTATGGCTACACCTTC. As protein: CASSFPSSYGYTF.